One sample yielded the 22 T cell receptor beta chains listed below, sequenced in a study of low-dose radiotherapy and immunotherapy resistance in tumors. Documented time point: before trial treatment. Priming of first-strand cDNA relied on TRAV- and TRBV-specific primers (covering alpha and beta chains). The TCRs were subjected to amplification over roughly 20 PCR cycles employing a constant-region primer in conjunction with a V-primer adapter. From the reads, TCRdb called clonotypes with MiXCR, one entry per CDR3 protein. The data contain 60,000 to 90,000 distinct CDR3 sequences, 31% of them seen just once; the ten biggest clones take up 11%. The input for sequencing was PBMCs, taken before treatment. All receptors come from a female donor with ovarian cancer.

V and J are TRBV11-2 and TRBJ2-7, with a tentative D call TRBD1 (6 bases). The CDR3 sequence is 14 residues long. Trimming shortened V by 2 bases and J by 2 bases, and 10 bases separated the two germline ends. Germline CDR1 reads SGHAT; CDR2 reads FQNNGV. CDR3 protein: CASSLSRGTYEQYF. DNA of the CDR3: TGTGCCAGCAGCTTATCCAGGGGAACCTACGAGCAGTACTTC. Complete variable domain (other parts from reference TRBV11-2 and TRBJ2-7): EAGVAQSPRYKIIEKRQSVAFWCNPISGHATLYWYQQILGQGPKLLIQFQNNGVVDDSQLPKDRFSAERLKGVDSTLKIQPAKLEDSAVYLCASSLSRGTYEQYFGPGTRLTVT.

This rearrangement joins TRBV24-1 to TRBJ2-1, with TRBD1 as a possible D gene (5 bases). V was shortened by 1 base and J by 3 bases, with 6 bases between the two germline ends. The CDR3 consists of 14 residues. Germline assignment: CDR1 KGHDR and CDR2 SFDVKD. The CDR3 here is CATSDFQGYNEQFF. For the CDR3, the DNA is TGTGCCACCAGTGATTTTCAGGGCTACAATGAGCAGTTCTTC.

This clonotype appeared once. The chain joins TRBV7-2 to TRBJ2-2; D perhaps matches TRBD2 (5 bases). V was shortened by 3 bases and J by 8 bases, with 13 bases between the two germline ends. The CDR3 contains 14 residues. Per germline, CDR1 SGHTA and CDR2 FQGNSA. The chain's CDR3 is CASSLPQRGGELFF. The CDR3 DNA reads as TGTGCCAGCAGCTTGCCCCAGCGAGGGGGGGAGCTGTTTTTT.

A remark on this clonotype: This clone may be a read error of a much larger clone one base away. The chain links TRBV7-9 to TRBJ1-1, with D unclear. Germline lookup yields CDR1 SEHNR and CDR2 FQNEAQ (reference sequence). V gave up 3 bases and J gave up 5 bases, with 10 bases separating them. This CDR3 has 13 residues. CDR3 region: CASSFDSGTEAFF. In DNA form, the CDR3 reads TGTGCCAGCAGCTTTGACTCCGGGACTGAAGCTTTCTTT.

The chain combines TRBV5-1 with TRBJ2-3; D tentatively fits TRBD1 or TRBD2 (5 bases each). In germline, CDR1 is SGHRS, CDR2 YFSETQ. Trimming took 7 bases from V and 0 from J, leaving 9 bases between them. CDR3 length equals 13 residues. The CDR3 nucleotides are TGCGCCAGCGTGGGGGATAGCACAGATACGCAGTATTTT. This gives the protein CASVGDSTDTQYF.

V is TRBV4-3 and J is TRBJ1-1, with D unclear. The germline CDR1 and CDR2 sequences are LGHNA and YSLEER. The CDR3 covers 16 residues. Deletions cut 1 base from V and 7 bases from J, with 19 bases between. The CDR3 here is CASSQVVPSGVGEAFF. The CDR3 coding sequence is TGCGCCAGCAGCCAAGTGGTACCATCCGGGGTTGGTGAAGCTTTCTTT.

Turning to this clonotype: A single base is all that separates this from a far larger clone, so a read error is likely. V and J are TRBV3-1 and TRBJ2-5; possible D gene TRBD2, 5 bases. The V end lost 5 bases, the J end lost 3 bases, and 13 bases lay between the germline ends. This CDR3 spans 14 amino acids. Per germline, CDR1 LGHDT and CDR2 YNNKEL (reference sequence). The CDR3 reads CASSLGVTKETQYF. The CDR3 DNA reads TGTGCCAGCAGCTTGGGAGTGACGAAAGAGACCCAGTACTTC.

This clonotype showed up just a few times. The chain employs TRBV10-3 and TRBJ2-2; 9 positions agree with TRBD2. The CDR3 consists of 16 residues. Germline CDR1 ENHRY, CDR2 SYGVKD. V gave up 6 bases and J gave up 5 bases; unmatched junction bases: 10. The CDR3 loop reads CAISHPRTSDTGELFF. The CDR3 coding sequence is TGTGCCATCAGCCACCCGCGGACTAGCGATACCGGGGAGCTGTTTTTT.

The table lists this clonotype with a few counts. A read error is the likely source, as a far larger clone sits one nucleotide away. This chain uses TRBV11-2 with TRBJ2-1; D possibly corresponds to TRBD1 (5 bases). The V end was cut by 4 bases, the J end by 10 bases, with 17 bases between. Germline loops: CDR1 SGHAT, CDR2 FQNNGV. This CDR3 comprises 14 residues. The CDR3 DNA is TGTGCCAGCAGCTCCCAGCAGGGCTCCCACGAGCAGTTCTTC. Its translation: CASSSQQGSHEQFF.

This clonotype was found many times. The V call is TRBV20-1, the J call TRBJ1-4; 7 bases fit TRBD1. The CDR3 has 13 amino acids. V dropped 3 bases and J dropped 7; count of bases not matched to a gene: 5. From germline, CDR1 is DFQATT and CDR2 SNEGSKA (reference sequence). For the CDR3, the DNA is TGCAGTGCTAGCAAGACAGGGAGTGAAAAACTGTTTTTT. Protein: CSASKTGSEKLFF.

This clonotype was detected many times. The chain employs TRBV7-3 and TRBJ1-3, with D unclear. Germline CDR1 reads SGHTA; CDR2 reads FQGTGA. V shed 5 bases and J shed 2 bases, with 10 bases lying between them. The CDR3 has 14 residues. The CDR3 DNA sequence: TGTGCCAGCAGCCACGAGCCAACTGGAAACACCATATATTTT. Protein product: CASSHEPTGNTIYF.

This sequence joins TRBV12-3 or TRBV12-4 and TRBJ1-1; 7 bases line up with TRBD1. This CDR3 region has 12 residues. V gave up 7 bases and J gave up 8 bases; unmatched junction bases: 7. CDR3 in amino acids: CASKLGQAEAFF. The CDR3 region has the DNA TGTGCCAGCAAACTCGGACAGGCAGAAGCTTTCTTT.

Of note for this clonotype: Only one base separates this from a far larger clonotype, so it likely reflects a read error. This chain connects TRBV27 to TRBJ2-1; tentative D call: TRBD2 (6 bases). Deletions cut 7 bases from V and 10 bases from J, with 35 bases between. This CDR3 comprises 19 residues. Germline lookup yields CDR1 MNHEY and CDR2 SMNVEV (reference sequence). DNA of the CDR3: TGTGCCAGCACCTCCCCGGGCGGCGGGGATTTGAACCCGCTCTACGAGCAGTTCTTC. Residues: CASTSPGGGDLNPLYEQFF.

This clonotype has a count of ten or more. The J gene is TRBJ1-1, the V gene TRBV12-3 or TRBV12-4; D gene uncertain. The V gene lost 1 base and the J gene lost 7 bases, with 7 bases spanning the gap. This CDR3 comprises 12 residues. The CDR3 region is CASSLVTSEAFF. CDR3 nucleotide sequence: TGTGCCAGCAGTTTAGTCACGAGTGAAGCTTTCTTT.

The table lists this clonotype with many counts. The chain couples TRBV3-1 to TRBJ1-5; 8 bases are shared with TRBD1. J was trimmed by 7 bases and V by 4 bases; bases with no gene match: 6. The CDR3 is 14 amino acids. The germline V gene encodes CDR1 LGHDT and CDR2 YNNKEL (reference sequence). The CDR3 sequence: CASSPGQGRQPQHF. CDR3 DNA: TGTGCCAGCAGCCCCGGACAGGGACGACAGCCCCAGCATTTT.

This clonotype was recorded many times. The V gene is TRBV20-1, the J gene TRBJ2-7, with TRBD2 identical over 16 bases. The junction had 9 bases not matched to a gene; V was cut back by 3 bases and J by 7 bases. Germline CDR1 and CDR2: DFQATT and SNEGSKA (reference sequence). The CDR3 spans 16 residues. This CDR3 is CSARGTSGGAGREQYF. In DNA, the CDR3 is TGCAGTGCTAGGGGGACTAGCGGGGGGGCAGGGAGAGAGCAGTACTTC.

Turning to this clonotype: This sequence is one base from a far larger clone and is likely a read error. The chain combines TRBV6-5 with TRBJ1-1; D ambiguous. CDR1 and CDR2 from the germline V gene are MNHEY and SVGAGI. The CDR3 has 12 residues. CDR3 nucleotide sequence: TGTGCCAGCAGGATAAGGAACACTGAAGCTTCCTTT. Its translation: CASRIRNTEASF.

In its sample, this clonotype was seen many times. The V gene is TRBV19, the J gene TRBJ2-1; 8 bases are shared with TRBD1. Per the germline V gene, CDR1 is LNHDA and CDR2 is SQIVND (reference sequence). V shed 10 bases and J 6 bases; nucleotides not matched to a gene: 11. CDR3 length: 14 amino acids. The CDR3 nucleotides are TGTGCCACCCTATCACCGGGACAGGTCAATGAGCAGTTCTTC. Residues: CATLSPGQVNEQFF.

Turning to this clonotype: The likely explanation is a read error, given a far larger clone one base away. The chain is built from TRBV6-5 and TRBJ2-7; a weak D match, TRBD1 (5 bases). The CDR3 covers 15 residues. Germline assignment: CDR1 MNHEY and CDR2 SVGAGI. Trimming shortened V by 5 bases and J by 7 bases, and 21 bases separated the two germline ends. The chain's CDR3 is CASSKTVYSYNEQYF. DNA for the CDR3: TGTGCCAGCAGTAAGACAGTTTACTCCTACAATGAGCAGTACTTC.

This clonotype appeared many times. The CDR3 reads CASSPSIGGTDTQYF. In DNA, the CDR3 is TGTGCCAGCTCACCATCAATCGGGGGCACAGATACGCAGTATTTT. V gene TRBV18 combines with J gene TRBJ2-3; maybe TRBD2 (5 bases). Trimming stripped 2 bases from V and 1 base from J, with 10 bases between. The CDR3 runs 15 residues. From germline, CDR1 is KGHSH and CDR2 LQKENI.

This clonotype was found a few times. The V call is TRBV5-6, the J call TRBJ1-2; D is possibly TRBD1 (6 bases). CDR1 is SGHDT and CDR2 is YYEEEE in the germline V gene. The ends were cut back, 1 base at V and 7 bases at J, with 11 bases in the middle. CDR3 size: 13 residues. The CDR3 sequence: CASSLSQGGGYTF. The CDR3 coding sequence is TGTGCCAGCAGCTTGTCACAGGGCGGTGGCTACACCTTC. The variable domain in full, with the rest retrieved from reference TRBV5-6 and TRBJ1-2, is DAGVTQSPTHLIKTRGQQVTLRCSPKSGHDTVSWYQQALGQGPQFIFQYYEEEERQRGNFPDRFSGHQFPNYSSELNVNALLLGDSALYLCASSLSQGGGYTFGSGTRLTVV.

The sample holds many counts of this clonotype. The chain links TRBV20-1 to TRBJ1-5; possibly TRBD1 for D (5 bases). Germline lookup yields CDR1 DFQATT and CDR2 SNEGSKA (reference sequence). Trimming removed 0 bases at V and 9 bases at J, with 15 bases between. The CDR3 consists of 14 residues. CDR3 region: CSARDDTGSWPQHF. Here the CDR3 DNA reads TGCAGTGCTAGAGATGACACAGGATCATGGCCCCAGCATTTT.